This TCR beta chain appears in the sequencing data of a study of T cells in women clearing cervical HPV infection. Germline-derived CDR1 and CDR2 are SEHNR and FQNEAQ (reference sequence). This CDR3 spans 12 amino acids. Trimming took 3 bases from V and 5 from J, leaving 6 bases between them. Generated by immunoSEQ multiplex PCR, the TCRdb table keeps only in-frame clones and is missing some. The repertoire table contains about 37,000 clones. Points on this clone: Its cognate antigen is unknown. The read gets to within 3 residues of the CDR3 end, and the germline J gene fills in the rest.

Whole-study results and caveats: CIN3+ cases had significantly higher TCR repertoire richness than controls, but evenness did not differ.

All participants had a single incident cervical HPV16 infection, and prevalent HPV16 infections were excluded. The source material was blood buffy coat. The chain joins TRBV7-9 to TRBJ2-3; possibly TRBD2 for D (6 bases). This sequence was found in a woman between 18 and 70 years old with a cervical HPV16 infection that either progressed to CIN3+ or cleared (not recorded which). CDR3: CASSLREDTQYF. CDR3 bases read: TGTGCCAGCAGCTTGCGGGAAGATACG.